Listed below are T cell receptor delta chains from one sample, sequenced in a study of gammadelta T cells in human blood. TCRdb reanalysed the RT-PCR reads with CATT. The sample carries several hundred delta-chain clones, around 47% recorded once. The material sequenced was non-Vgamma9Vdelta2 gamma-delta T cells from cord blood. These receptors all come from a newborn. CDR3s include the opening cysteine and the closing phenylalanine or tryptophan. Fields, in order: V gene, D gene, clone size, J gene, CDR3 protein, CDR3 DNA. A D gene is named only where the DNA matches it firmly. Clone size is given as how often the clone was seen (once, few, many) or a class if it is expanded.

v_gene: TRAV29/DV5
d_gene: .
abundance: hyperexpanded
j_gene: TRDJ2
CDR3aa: CAATPFSTAQLFF
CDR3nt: TGTGCAGCAACCCCCTTTAGCACAGCACAACTCTTCTTT

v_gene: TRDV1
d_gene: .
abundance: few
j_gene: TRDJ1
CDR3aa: CALGELLTGGTKYTDKLIF
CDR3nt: TGTGCTCTTGGGGAACTATTGACGGGGGGAACCAAGTACACCGATAAACTCATCTTT